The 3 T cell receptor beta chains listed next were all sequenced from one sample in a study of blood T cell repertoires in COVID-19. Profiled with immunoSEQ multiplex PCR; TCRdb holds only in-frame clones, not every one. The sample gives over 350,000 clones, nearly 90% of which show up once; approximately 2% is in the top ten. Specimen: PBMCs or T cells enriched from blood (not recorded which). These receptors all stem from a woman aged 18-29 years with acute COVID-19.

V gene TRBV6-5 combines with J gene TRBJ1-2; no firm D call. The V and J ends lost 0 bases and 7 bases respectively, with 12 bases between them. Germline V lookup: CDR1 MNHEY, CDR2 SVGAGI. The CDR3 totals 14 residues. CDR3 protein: CASSYSGWVPGYTF. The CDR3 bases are TGTGCCAGCAGTTACTCCGGGTGGGTCCCTGGCTACACCTTC.

DNA for the CDR3: TGTGCTAGTGGTTTGCCCGGCAGTAGCGATGAGCAGTTCTTC. Translating it yields CASGLPGSSDEQFF. The rearrangement uses TRBV12-5 and TRBJ2-1, with D tentatively TRBD2 (5 bases). This CDR3 contains 14 residues. V lost 2 bases, J lost 8 bases, and 13 bases lay in between. Germline-derived CDR1 and CDR2 are LGHNT and FRNRAP.

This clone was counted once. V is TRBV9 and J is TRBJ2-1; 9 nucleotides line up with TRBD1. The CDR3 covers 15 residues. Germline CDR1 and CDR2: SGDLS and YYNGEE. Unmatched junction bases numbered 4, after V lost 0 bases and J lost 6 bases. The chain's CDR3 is CASSVAGTGSNEQFF. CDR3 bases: TGTGCCAGCAGCGTAGCCGGGACAGGGAGCAATGAGCAGTTCTTC. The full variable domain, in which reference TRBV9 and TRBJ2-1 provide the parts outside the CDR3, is DSGVTQTPKHLITATGQRVTLRCSPRSGDLSVYWYQQSLDQGLQFLIQYYNGEERAKGNILERFSAQQFPDLHSELNLSSLELGDSALYFCASSVAGTGSNEQFFGPGTRLTVL.